The 16 T cell receptor beta chains below all came from one sample that was sequenced in a study of blood T cell repertoires in COVID-19. Measured with immunoSEQ multiplex PCR; TCRdb has only the in-frame clones, and not every one. The top ten hold less than 1.5% of the sample, which has about 180,000 clones, less than 90% seen once. The sequenced material came from PBMCs or T cells enriched from blood (not recorded which). The receptors originated from a human donor with acute COVID-19. The donor label of this sample is uncertain.

The genes are TRBV6-5 and TRBJ1-4; TRBD1 is a possible D gene (5 bases). CDR1 and CDR2 (germline): MNHEY, SVGAGI. The CDR3 spans 15 residues. With 5 bases removed from V and 4 bases from J, the gap between germline ends came to 14 bases. In DNA, the CDR3 is TGTGCCAGCAGTCTCGAACGACAGCATAATGAAAAACTGTTTTTT. Its translation: CASSLERQHNEKLFF.

The rearrangement uses TRBV24-1 and TRBJ2-7, with a tentative D call TRBD2 (6 bases). The V gene lost 0 bases and the J gene lost 4 bases, with 9 bases spanning the gap. The CDR3 spans 14 residues. Germline CDR1 is KGHDR and CDR2 is SFDVKD. The CDR3 DNA sequence: TGTGCCACCAGTGATTTGCAAAGCGGGTACGAGCAGTACTTC. As protein: CATSDLQSGYEQYF.

This clone was picked up a small number of times. The chain carries TRBV4-2 and TRBJ2-5; D perhaps matches TRBD2 (6 bases). V gave up 1 base and J gave up 4 bases, with 7 bases separating them. The CDR3 is made up of 13 amino acids. The germline V gene has CDR1 LGHNA and CDR2 YNFKEQ. CDR3 residues: CASSQGGLETQYF. DNA of the CDR3: TGTGCCAGCAGCCAAGGGGGACTAGAGACCCAGTACTTC.

This sequence joins TRBV29-1 and TRBJ2-1; TRBD1 matches at 9 bases. The germline V gene has CDR1 SQVTM and CDR2 ANQGSEA. The CDR3 covers 14 residues. V shed 3 bases, J shed 7 bases, and the junction held 7 bases outside the gene matches. The CDR3 nucleotides read TGCAGCGTTGAGCGGGACAGGGTTCGAAATGAGCAGTTCTTC. It translates to CSVERDRVRNEQFF.

The CDR3 sequence is CAWSADSISTEAFF. The CDR3 DNA sequence: TGTGCCTGGAGTGCAGACAGCATCTCCACTGAAGCTTTCTTT. The V call is TRBV30, the J call TRBJ1-1; possible D gene TRBD1, 5 bases. Germline CDR1 reads GTSNPN; CDR2 reads SVGIG (reference sequence). CDR3 length: 14 residues. Trimming took 1 base from V and 4 from J, leaving 13 bases between them.

The gene calls are TRBV7-8 and TRBJ1-2, with D possibly TRBD1 on 5 matching bases. Germline assignment: CDR1 SGHVS and CDR2 FQNEAQ. This CDR3 has 13 residues. V was pared by 2 bases and J by 9 bases, with 13 bases between. DNA of the CDR3: TGTGCCAGCAGCTTAAAGGGGATCGGTAGCTACACCTTC. Translated: CASSLKGIGSYTF.

This rearrangement joins TRBV9 to TRBJ2-2, with 9 bases that match TRBD2. Germline values: CDR1 SGDLS, CDR2 YYNGEE. The J segment lost 9 bases and the V segment lost 0 bases, leaving 6 bases of the junction unmatched. This CDR3 contains 15 residues. DNA of the CDR3: TGTGCCAGCAGCGTAGACCTCGCGGGGGGGAGGGAGCTGTTTTTT. Protein product: CASSVDLAGGRELFF.

The rearrangement joins TRBV5-1 to TRBJ2-7; TRBD1 matches at 7 bases. Germline CDR1 SGHRS, CDR2 YFSETQ. The trim removed 3 bases at V and 0 bases at J, leaving 6 bases unmatched. The CDR3 runs to 15 residues. CDR3 sequence: CASSSGQVVSYEQYF. Written as DNA, the CDR3 is TGCGCCAGCAGCTCTGGACAGGTTGTCTCCTACGAGCAGTACTTC.

The chain uses TRBV2 and TRBJ2-5, with TRBD1 matching over 10 bases. V dropped 8 bases and J dropped 4; count of bases not matched to a gene: 4. This CDR3 contains 13 residues. CDR1 is SNHLY and CDR2 is FYNNEI in the germline V gene. CDR3 sequence reads: CASGGQGSETQYF. DNA for the CDR3: TGTGCCAGCGGGGGACAGGGGTCAGAGACCCAGTACTTC.

The gene calls are TRBV27 and TRBJ2-7, with TRBD1 as a possible D gene (8 bases). Germline loops: CDR1 MNHEY, CDR2 SMNVEV (reference sequence). The CDR3 is 14 residues long. V lost 6 bases and J 0 bases, leaving 12 bases between the germline ends. CDR3 sequence: CASRGGTGSYEQYF. The CDR3 nucleotides read TGTGCCAGCAGGGGGGGGACAGGCTCCTACGAGCAGTACTTC.

The CDR3: CASSSHREKLFF. For the CDR3, the DNA is TGTGCCAGCAGCTCACACAGGGAAAAACTGTTTTTT. The chain combines TRBV7-9 with TRBJ1-4, with a tentative D call TRBD1 (5 bases). The CDR3 has 12 amino acids. Trimming stripped 4 bases from V and 8 bases from J, with 8 bases between. Germline lookup yields CDR1 SEHNR and CDR2 FQNEAQ (reference sequence).

This sequence joins TRBV28 and TRBJ1-3, with 7 bases lining up with TRBD1. There are 16 residues in the CDR3. Germline V lookup: CDR1 MDHEN, CDR2 SYDVKM. Trimming cost V 5 bases and J 1 base; bases outside gene matches: 8. CDR3 amino acids: CASSPGTALSGNTIYF. The CDR3 DNA is TGTGCCAGCAGTCCCGGGACAGCTTTATCTGGAAACACCATATATTTT.

This chain uses TRBV18 with TRBJ1-3; the D is unclear. Trimming removed 0 bases at V and 4 bases at J, with 7 bases between. From germline, CDR1 is KGHSH and CDR2 LQKENI. The CDR3 is 14 amino acids. As DNA, the CDR3 is TGTGCCAGCTCACCACCCTCGGGAGGAAACACCATATATTTT. Translated, it gives CASSPPSGGNTIYF.

The chain carries TRBV20-1 and TRBJ2-7, with D uncertain. Germline CDR1 reads DFQATT; CDR2 reads SNEGSKA (reference sequence). This CDR3 contains 16 residues. V was trimmed by 3 bases and J by 5 bases, leaving 23 bases between them. Here the CDR3 reads CSASPPNSGMYHEQYF. In DNA, the CDR3 is TGCAGTGCTAGTCCACCTAACAGTGGAATGTACCACGAGCAGTACTTC.

The gene calls are TRBV28 and TRBJ1-1; no reliable D call. Trimming pared 5 bases from V and 1 base from J, leaving 5 bases between. Germline CDR1 and CDR2: MDHEN and SYDVKM. The CDR3 is 12 amino acids. CDR3 sequence: CASSLRNTEAFF. DNA of the CDR3: TGTGCCAGCAGTCTTAGGAACACTGAAGCTTTCTTT. Variable domain in full (rest from reference TRBV28 and TRBJ1-1): DVKVTQSSRYLVKRTGEKVFLECVQDMDHENMFWYRQDPGLGLRLIYFSYDVKMKEKGDIPEGYSVSREKKERFSLILESASTNQTSMYLCASSLRNTEAFFGQGTRLTVV.

The CDR3 sequence: CASKDSLTDTQYF. The CDR3 bases are TGTGCCAGCAAGGACTCGCTCACAGATACGCAGTATTTT. The chain recombines TRBV12-3 or TRBV12-4 with TRBJ2-3; TRBD2 is a possible D gene (5 bases). V lost 7 bases and J 2 bases, leaving 10 bases between the germline ends. The CDR3 sequence is 13 residues long.